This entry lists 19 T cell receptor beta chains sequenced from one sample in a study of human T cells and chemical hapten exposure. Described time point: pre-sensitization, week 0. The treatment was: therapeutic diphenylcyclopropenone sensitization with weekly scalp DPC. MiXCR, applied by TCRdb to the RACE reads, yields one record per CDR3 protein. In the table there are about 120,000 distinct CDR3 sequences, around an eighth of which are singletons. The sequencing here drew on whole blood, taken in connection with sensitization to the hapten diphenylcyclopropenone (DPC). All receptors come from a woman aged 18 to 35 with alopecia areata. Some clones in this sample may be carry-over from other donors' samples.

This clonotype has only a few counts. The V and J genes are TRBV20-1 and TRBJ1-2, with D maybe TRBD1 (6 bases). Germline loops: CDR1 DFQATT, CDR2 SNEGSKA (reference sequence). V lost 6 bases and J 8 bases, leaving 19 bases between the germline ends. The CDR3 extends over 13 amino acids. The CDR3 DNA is TGCAGTGCCATACCTGGACAGAGGGGCGGCTACACCTTC. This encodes CSAIPGQRGGYTF.

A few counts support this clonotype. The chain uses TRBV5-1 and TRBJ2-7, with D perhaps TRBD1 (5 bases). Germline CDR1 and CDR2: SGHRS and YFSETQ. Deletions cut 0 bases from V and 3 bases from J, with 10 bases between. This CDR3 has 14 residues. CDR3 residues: CASSLDRFSYEQYF. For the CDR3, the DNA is TGCGCCAGCAGCTTGGACAGGTTCAGCTACGAGCAGTACTTC.

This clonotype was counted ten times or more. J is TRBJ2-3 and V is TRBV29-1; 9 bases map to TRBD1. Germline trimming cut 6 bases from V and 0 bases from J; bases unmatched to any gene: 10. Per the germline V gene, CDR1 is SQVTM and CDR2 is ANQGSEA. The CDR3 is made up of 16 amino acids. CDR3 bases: TGCAGCGTGGCTGGCGGGACAGGGACTAGCACAGATACGCAGTATTTT. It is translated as CSVAGGTGTSTDTQYF.

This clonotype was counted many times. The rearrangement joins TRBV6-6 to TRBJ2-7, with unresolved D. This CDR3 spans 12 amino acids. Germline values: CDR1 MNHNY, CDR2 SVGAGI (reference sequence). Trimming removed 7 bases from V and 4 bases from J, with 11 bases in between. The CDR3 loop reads CASTNAEYEQYF. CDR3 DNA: TGTGCCAGCACCAATGCAGAGTACGAGCAGTACTTC.

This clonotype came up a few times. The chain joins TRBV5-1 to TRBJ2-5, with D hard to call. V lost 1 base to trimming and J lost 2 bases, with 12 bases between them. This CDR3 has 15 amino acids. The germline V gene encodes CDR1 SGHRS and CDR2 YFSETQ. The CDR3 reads CASSLYSVAQETQYF. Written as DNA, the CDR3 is TGCGCCAGCAGCTTGTACAGTGTCGCTCAAGAGACCCAGTACTTC.

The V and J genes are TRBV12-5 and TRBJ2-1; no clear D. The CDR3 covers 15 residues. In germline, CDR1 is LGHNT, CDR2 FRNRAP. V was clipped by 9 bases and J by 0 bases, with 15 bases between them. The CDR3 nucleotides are TGTGCTAGCAAAAAGGACGCCGGCTCCTACAATGAGCAGTTCTTC. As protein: CASKKDAGSYNEQFF.

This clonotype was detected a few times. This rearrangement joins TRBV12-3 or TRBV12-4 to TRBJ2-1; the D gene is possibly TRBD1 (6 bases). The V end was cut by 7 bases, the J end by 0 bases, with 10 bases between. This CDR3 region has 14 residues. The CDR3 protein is CASTGQLSYNEQFF. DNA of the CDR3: TGTGCCAGCACCGGACAGCTCTCCTACAATGAGCAGTTCTTC.

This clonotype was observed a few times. The CDR3 here is CASSPGTEKAGELFF. The DNA of the CDR3 is TGTGCCAGCAGTCCCGGGACAGAGAAAGCCGGGGAGCTGTTTTTT. V gene TRBV7-9 combines with J gene TRBJ2-2; 7 bases are a match to TRBD1. CDR3 length equals 15 residues. Germline V gives CDR1 SEHNR, CDR2 FQNEAQ (reference sequence). The V and J ends lost 6 bases and 6 bases, in that order; junction bases with no gene match: 10.

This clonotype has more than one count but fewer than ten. CDR3 nucleotides: TGTGCCAGCAGTTTAAAGCAAGAGACCCAGTACTTC. Protein: CASSLKQETQYF. The chain employs TRBV28 and TRBJ2-5; D gene ambiguous. This CDR3 spans 12 amino acids. The germline V and J ends were trimmed by 2 bases and 2 bases, with 3 bases remaining between them. Germline CDR1 MDHEN, CDR2 SYDVKM.

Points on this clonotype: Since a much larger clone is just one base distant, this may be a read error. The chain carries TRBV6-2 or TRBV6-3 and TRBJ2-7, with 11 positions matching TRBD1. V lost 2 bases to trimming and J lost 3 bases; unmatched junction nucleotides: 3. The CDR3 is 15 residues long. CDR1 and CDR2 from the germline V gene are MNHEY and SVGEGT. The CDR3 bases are TGTGCCAGCAGTTACGCCGGGACAGGGGGCTACGAGCAGTACTTC. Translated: CASSYAGTGGYEQYF.

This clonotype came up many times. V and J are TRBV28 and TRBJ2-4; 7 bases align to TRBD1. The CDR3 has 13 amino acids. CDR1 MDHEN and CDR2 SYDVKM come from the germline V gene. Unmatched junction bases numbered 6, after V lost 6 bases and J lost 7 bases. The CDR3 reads CASSPTGWNIQYF. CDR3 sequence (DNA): TGTGCCAGCAGCCCGACAGGGTGGAACATTCAGTACTTC.

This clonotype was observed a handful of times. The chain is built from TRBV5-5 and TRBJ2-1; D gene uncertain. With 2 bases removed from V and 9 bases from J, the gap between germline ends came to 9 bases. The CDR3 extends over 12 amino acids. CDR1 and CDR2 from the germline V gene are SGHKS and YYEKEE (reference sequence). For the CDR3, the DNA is TGTGCCAGCAGCTTATCGTGGGGTGAGCAGTTCTTC. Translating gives CASSLSWGEQFF.

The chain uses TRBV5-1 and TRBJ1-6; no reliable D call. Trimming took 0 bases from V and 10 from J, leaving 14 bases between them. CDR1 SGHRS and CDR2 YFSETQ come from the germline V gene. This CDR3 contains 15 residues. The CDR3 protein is CASSLAGSGYSPLHF. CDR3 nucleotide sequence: TGCGCCAGCAGCTTGGCCGGTTCGGGCTACTCACCCCTCCACTTT.

In DNA form, the CDR3 reads TGTGCCAGTAGGGACACGAATCAGCCCCAGCATTTT. Translation: CASRDTNQPQHF. The chain combines TRBV19 with TRBJ1-5; D is possibly TRBD1 (5 bases). Germline loops: CDR1 LNHDA, CDR2 SQIVND (reference sequence). Trimming took 6 bases from V and 4 from J, leaving 7 bases between them. CDR3 length: 12 amino acids.

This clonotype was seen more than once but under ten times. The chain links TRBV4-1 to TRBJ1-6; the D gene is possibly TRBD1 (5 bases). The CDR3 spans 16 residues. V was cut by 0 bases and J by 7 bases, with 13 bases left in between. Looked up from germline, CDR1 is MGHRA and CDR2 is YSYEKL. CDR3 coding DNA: TGCGCCAGCAGCCAAGACATCCAGGGAAGGAATTCACCCCTCCACTTT. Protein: CASSQDIQGRNSPLHF.

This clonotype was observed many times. The CDR3, as DNA: TGTGCCTGGGATATTGGGGGAAAACACAATGAGCAGTTCTTC. As protein: CAWDIGGKHNEQFF. This rearrangement joins TRBV30 to TRBJ2-1; D may be TRBD1 or TRBD2 (5 bases each). Trimming took off 5 bases at V and 5 bases at J, with 16 bases between the two ends. From germline, CDR1 is GTSNPN and CDR2 SVGIG (reference sequence). CDR3 length: 14 residues.

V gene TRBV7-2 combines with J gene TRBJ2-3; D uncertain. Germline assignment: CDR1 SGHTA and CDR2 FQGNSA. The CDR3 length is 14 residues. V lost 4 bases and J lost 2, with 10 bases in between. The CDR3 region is CASSSTATTDTQYF. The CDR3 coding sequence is TGTGCCAGCAGCTCTACGGCCACCACAGATACGCAGTATTTT.

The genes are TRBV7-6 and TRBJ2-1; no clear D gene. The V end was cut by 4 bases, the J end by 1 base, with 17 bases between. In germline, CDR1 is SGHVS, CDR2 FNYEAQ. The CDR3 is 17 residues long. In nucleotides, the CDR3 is TGTGCCAGCAGCTCCCTGGGGTACATGGATTCCTACAATGAGCAGTTCTTC. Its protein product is CASSSLGYMDSYNEQFF.

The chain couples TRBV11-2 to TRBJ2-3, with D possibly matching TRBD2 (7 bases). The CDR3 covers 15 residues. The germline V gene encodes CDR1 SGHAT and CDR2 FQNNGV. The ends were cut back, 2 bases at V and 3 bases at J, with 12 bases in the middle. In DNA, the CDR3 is TGTGCCAGCAGCTTAATGGGGGGGCGAACAGATACGCAGTATTTT. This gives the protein CASSLMGGRTDTQYF.